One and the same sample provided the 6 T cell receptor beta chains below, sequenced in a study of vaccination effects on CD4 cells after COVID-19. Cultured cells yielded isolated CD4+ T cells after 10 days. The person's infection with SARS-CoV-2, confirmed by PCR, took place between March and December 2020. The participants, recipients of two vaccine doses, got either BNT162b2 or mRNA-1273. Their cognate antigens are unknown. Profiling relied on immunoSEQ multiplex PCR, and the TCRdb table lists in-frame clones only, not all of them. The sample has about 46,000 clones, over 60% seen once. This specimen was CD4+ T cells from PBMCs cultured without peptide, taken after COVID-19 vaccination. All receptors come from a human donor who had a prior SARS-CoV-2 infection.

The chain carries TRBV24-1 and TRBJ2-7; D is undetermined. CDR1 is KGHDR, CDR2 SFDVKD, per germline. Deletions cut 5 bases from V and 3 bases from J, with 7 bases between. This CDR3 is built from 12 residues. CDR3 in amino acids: CATSVPDYEQYF. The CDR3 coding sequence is TGTGCCACCAGTGTACCGGACTACGAGCAGTACTTC.

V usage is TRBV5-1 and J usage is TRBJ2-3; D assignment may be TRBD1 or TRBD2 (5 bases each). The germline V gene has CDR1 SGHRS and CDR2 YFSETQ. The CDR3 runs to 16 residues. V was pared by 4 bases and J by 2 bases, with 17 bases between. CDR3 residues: CASSQSRDLDTDTQYF. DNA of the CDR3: TGCGCCAGCAGCCAGAGCCGGGACCTTGACACAGATACGCAGTATTTT. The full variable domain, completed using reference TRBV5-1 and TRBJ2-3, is KAGVTQTPRYLIKTRGQQVTLSCSPISGHRSVSWYQQTPGQGLQFLFEYFSETQRNKGNFPGRFSGRQFSNSRSEMNVSTLELGDSALYLCASSQSRDLDTDTQYFGPGTRLTVL.

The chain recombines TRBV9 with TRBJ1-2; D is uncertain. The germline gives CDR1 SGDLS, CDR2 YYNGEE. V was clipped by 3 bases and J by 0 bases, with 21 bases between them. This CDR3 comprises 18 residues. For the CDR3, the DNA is TGTGCCAGCAGCGCGTCTCCGGTGAACAGTCGAGCTAACTATGGCTACACCTTC. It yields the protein CASSASPVNSRANYGYTF.

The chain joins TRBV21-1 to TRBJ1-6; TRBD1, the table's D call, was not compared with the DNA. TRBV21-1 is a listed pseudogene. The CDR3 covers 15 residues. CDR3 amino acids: CASSKGDRANSPLHF. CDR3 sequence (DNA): TGTGCCAGCAGCAAAGGGGACAGGGCAAATTCACCCCTCCACTTT.

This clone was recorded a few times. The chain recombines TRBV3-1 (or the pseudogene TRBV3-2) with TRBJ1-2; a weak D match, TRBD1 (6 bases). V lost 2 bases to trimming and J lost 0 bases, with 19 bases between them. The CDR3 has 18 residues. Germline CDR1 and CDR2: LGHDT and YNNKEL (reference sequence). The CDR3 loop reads CASSQRRMWGATNYGYTF. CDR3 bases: TGTGCCAGCAGCCAACGGCGAATGTGGGGGGCAACTAACTATGGCTACACCTTC.

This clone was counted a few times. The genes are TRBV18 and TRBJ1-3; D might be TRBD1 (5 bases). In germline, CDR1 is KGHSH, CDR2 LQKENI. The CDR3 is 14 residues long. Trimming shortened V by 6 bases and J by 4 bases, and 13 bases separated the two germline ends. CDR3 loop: CASSRSAGGNTIYF. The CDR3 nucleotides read TGTGCCAGCTCCCGCAGCGCAGGGGGAAACACCATATATTTT.